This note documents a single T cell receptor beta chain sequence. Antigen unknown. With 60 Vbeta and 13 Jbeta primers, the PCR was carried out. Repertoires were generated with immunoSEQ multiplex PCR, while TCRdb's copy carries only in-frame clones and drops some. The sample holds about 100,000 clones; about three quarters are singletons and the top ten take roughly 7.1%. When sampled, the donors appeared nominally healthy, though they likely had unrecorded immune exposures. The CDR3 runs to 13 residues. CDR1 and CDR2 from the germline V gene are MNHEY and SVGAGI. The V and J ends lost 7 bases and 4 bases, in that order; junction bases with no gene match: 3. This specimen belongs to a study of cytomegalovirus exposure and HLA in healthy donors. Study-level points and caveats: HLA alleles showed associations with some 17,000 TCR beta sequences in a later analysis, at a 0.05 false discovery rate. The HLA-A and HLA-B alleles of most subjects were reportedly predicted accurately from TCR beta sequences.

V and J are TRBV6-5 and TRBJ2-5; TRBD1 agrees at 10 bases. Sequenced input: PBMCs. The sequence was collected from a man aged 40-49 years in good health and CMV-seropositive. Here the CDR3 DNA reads TGTGCCAGCAAGACAGGGGGCGCAGAGACCCAGTACTTC. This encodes CASKTGGAETQYF.